A single sample is the source of the 20 T cell receptor beta chains below, sequenced in a study of shared T cell receptors in the human thymus. Clones were read by immunoSEQ multiplex PCR, and TCRdb kept only the in-frame ones, dropping some. Counted here are hundreds of thousands of clones, 87% occurring once; the ten biggest clones make up over 0.008%. The data were also submitted as part of a second study, on human thymus T cells.

The sequencing input was thymocytes. The receptors come from a boy less than two years old with a congenital heart defect.

This chain joins TRBV28 and TRBJ2-7, with 12 bases lining up with TRBD2. Germline-derived CDR1 and CDR2 are MDHEN and SYDVKM. The CDR3 loop spans 17 amino acids. The V gene end was trimmed by 7 bases and the J gene end by 6 bases; junction bases not matched to a gene: 16. CDR3 bases: TGTGCCAGCAAATCTACCGGGACTAGCGGGTTCGATCGCGAGCAGTACTTC. Translated: CASKSTGTSGFDREQYF.

J is TRBJ2-3 and V is TRBV29-1; tentatively, D is TRBD2 (6 bases). In germline, CDR1 is SQVTM, CDR2 ANQGSEA. Trimming took off 3 bases at V and 9 bases at J, with 22 bases between the two ends. This CDR3 contains 15 residues. The CDR3 protein is CSVEGGYSLSQTQYF. DNA of the CDR3: TGCAGCGTTGAGGGGGGATATTCCCTAAGTCAAACGCAGTATTTT.

This rearrangement joins TRBV28 to TRBJ1-4; the D is unclear. The CDR3 is 18 amino acids. Germline CDR1 and CDR2: MDHEN and SYDVKM. V lost 4 bases to trimming and J lost 10 bases, with 28 bases between them. The CDR3 spells CASSCGEANRGKKGKLFF. As DNA, the CDR3 is TGTGCCAGCAGTTGCGGCGAAGCGAACCGGGGAAAAAAGGGAAAACTGTTTTTT.

This clone has just one count. This sequence joins TRBV27 and TRBJ2-5; 12 nucleotides line up with TRBD1. J gave up 5 bases and V 5 bases, and 9 bases lay outside the gene matches. The CDR3 sequence is 16 residues long. Germline values: CDR1 MNHEY, CDR2 SMNVEV (reference sequence). CDR3 nucleotides: TGTGCCAGCAGTCTAGGGGGGGACAGGGGGCTGGAGACCCAGTACTTC. It yields the protein CASSLGGDRGLETQYF.

The genes are TRBV4-3 and TRBJ2-1; D is unresolved. Trimming pared 2 bases from V and 5 bases from J, leaving 10 bases between. Germline lookup yields CDR1 LGHNA and CDR2 YSLEER. The CDR3 loop spans 14 amino acids. CDR3 region: CASSQYQLDNEQFF. The CDR3 nucleotides are TGCGCCAGCAGCCAATACCAACTGGACAATGAGCAGTTCTTC.

V and J are TRBV20-1 and TRBJ2-3, with D perhaps matching TRBD2 (6 bases). Trimming pared 5 bases from V and 4 bases from J, leaving 7 bases between. CDR1 is DFQATT, CDR2 SNEGSKA, per germline (reference sequence). This CDR3 has 11 amino acids. CDR3 sequence: CSAGTSDTQYF. The CDR3 nucleotides read TGCAGTGCTGGGACTTCAGATACGCAGTATTTT.

This chain uses TRBV28 with TRBJ2-7; 12 nucleotides agree with TRBD2. The germline CDR1 and CDR2 sequences are MDHEN and SYDVKM. This CDR3 has 16 residues. V trimming: 2 bases; J trimming: 2 bases; junction bases outside the gene matches: 4. DNA of the CDR3: TGTGCCAGCAGTTTACCTTGGACTAGCGGGACCTACGAGCAGTACTTC. Its protein is CASSLPWTSGTYEQYF.

The CDR3 is CASSSLRGQEDYEQYF. CDR3 DNA: TGTGCCAGCAGCTCCCTGCGGGGGCAAGAGGACTACGAGCAGTACTTC. The V gene is TRBV11-2, the J gene TRBJ2-7; D perhaps matches TRBD2 (7 bases). Trimming stripped 4 bases from V and 3 bases from J, with 19 bases between. The CDR3 is made up of 16 amino acids. The germline V gene has CDR1 SGHAT and CDR2 FQNNGV.

The chain couples TRBV28 to TRBJ2-3; D unclear. Germline CDR1 MDHEN, CDR2 SYDVKM. Trimming cost V 6 bases and J 4 bases, with 17 bases left between them. The CDR3 is 15 amino acids. The CDR3 protein is CASSFSPTRPDTQYF. CDR3 coding DNA: TGTGCCAGCAGCTTTTCCCCCACACGTCCAGATACGCAGTATTTT. The whole variable domain, filled in from reference TRBV28 and TRBJ2-3, reads DVKVTQSSRYLVKRTGEKVFLECVQDMDHENMFWYRQDPGLGLRLIYFSYDVKMKEKGDIPEGYSVSREKKERFSLILESASTNQTSMYLCASSFSPTRPDTQYFGPGTRLTVL.

The chain joins TRBV27 to TRBJ1-6; no clear D gene. The CDR3 runs to 16 residues. Germline CDR1 is MNHEY and CDR2 is SMNVEV (reference sequence). V was shortened by 6 bases and J by 0 bases, with 12 bases between the two germline ends. CDR3 sequence: CASSSTVPSYNSPLHF. The CDR3 DNA reads TGTGCCAGCAGCTCTACAGTTCCCTCCTATAATTCACCCCTCCACTTT.

This chain joins TRBV29-1 and TRBJ2-1; 9 positions agree with TRBD2. This CDR3 has 15 residues. Trimming at V came to 6 bases and at J to 6 bases, leaving 12 bases not matched to a gene. CDR1 and CDR2 (germline): SQVTM, ANQGSEA. CDR3 DNA sequence: TGCAGCGTCCCCGGGAGTAGCGGGAGAGCCAATGAGCAGTTCTTC. Translating gives CSVPGSSGRANEQFF.

The V and J genes are TRBV11-2 and TRBJ2-1, with D maybe TRBD2 (7 bases). CDR3 length equals 15 residues. The V gene lost 7 bases and the J gene lost 5 bases, with 18 bases spanning the gap. Germline CDR1 reads SGHAT; CDR2 reads FQNNGV. As DNA, the CDR3 is TGTGCCAGCAACAAAGACAGAGGGGGGGACAATGAGCAGTTCTTC. Protein product: CASNKDRGGDNEQFF.

The chain carries TRBV28 and TRBJ2-7; the D gene is possibly TRBD2 (5 bases). Trimming removed 6 bases from V and 2 bases from J, with 11 bases in between. Germline V gene sequence: CDR1 MDHEN, CDR2 SYDVKM. This CDR3 comprises 13 residues. The CDR3 DNA follows: TGTGCCAGCAGCCGCCAGCGGCCCTACGAGCAGTACTTC. The encoded protein is CASSRQRPYEQYF.

This chain links TRBV5-4 with TRBJ2-1; 9 nucleotides line up with TRBD2. V lost 0 bases to trimming and J lost 6 bases; unmatched junction nucleotides: 7. Germline lookup yields CDR1 SGHNT and CDR2 YYREEE (reference sequence). The CDR3 spans 16 residues. The CDR3 sequence is CASSLAGLAGTNEQFF. The CDR3 coding sequence is TGTGCCAGCAGCTTGGCCGGCCTAGCGGGGACCAATGAGCAGTTCTTC. Together with reference TRBV5-4 and TRBJ2-1, the CDR3 gives the full variable domain: ETGVTQSPTHLIKTRGQQVTLRCSSQSGHNTVSWYQQALGQGPQFIFQYYREEENGRGNFPPRFSGLQFPNYSSELNVNALELDDSALYLCASSLAGLAGTNEQFFGPGTRLTVL.

The V and J genes are TRBV5-6 and TRBJ2-1; D may be TRBD2 (5 bases). CDR1 and CDR2 from the germline V gene are SGHDT and YYEEEE. The CDR3 runs to 15 residues. Trimming pared 3 bases from V and 8 bases from J, leaving 18 bases between. As DNA, the CDR3 is TGTGCCAGCAGCTACTACCGGGATCACCTCCATGAGCAGTTCTTC. It encodes CASSYYRDHLHEQFF.

The chain is built from TRBV13 and TRBJ2-7; TRBD1 aligns across 7 bases. V was pared by 3 bases and J by 4 bases, with 9 bases of the junction left unmatched. The germline CDR1 and CDR2 sequences are PRHDT and FYEKMQ (reference sequence). This CDR3 has 15 amino acids. CDR3 DNA sequence: TGTGCCAGCAGCTTCAGGGGGAGTAAAGGATACGAGCAGTACTTC. Translating gives CASSFRGSKGYEQYF.

The chain employs TRBV19 and TRBJ1-1; perhaps TRBD1 as D (5 bases). V lost 10 bases, J lost 1 base, and 22 bases lay in between. There are 16 residues in the CDR3. Germline CDR1 LNHDA, CDR2 SQIVND (reference sequence). The CDR3 region is CATAGGPEGWNTEAFF. The DNA of the CDR3 is TGTGCCACCGCGGGGGGTCCGGAGGGCTGGAACACTGAAGCTTTCTTT.

The CDR3 loop reads CASSPMRGPTYEQYF. Here the CDR3 DNA reads TGCGCCAGCAGCCCTATGAGGGGGCCCACCTACGAGCAGTACTTC. The genes are TRBV4-3 and TRBJ2-5; TRBD1 matches at 7 bases. The end of the DNA is better explained by TRBJ2-7, so the J call may be wrong. CDR3 length: 15 amino acids. Per the germline V gene, CDR1 is LGHNA and CDR2 is YSLEER.

The gene calls are TRBV5-6 and TRBJ2-7, with 8 bases lining up with TRBD1. This CDR3 contains 12 residues. Germline values: CDR1 SGHDT, CDR2 YYEEEE. CDR3 nucleotide sequence: TGTGCCAGCAGCATCCACAGGGGGTCGCGGGTAGTC. Translating gives CASSIHRGSRVV.

In its sample, this clone was seen a few times. The genes are TRBV28 and TRBJ2-7, with TRBD1 matching 7 bases. CDR1 MDHEN and CDR2 SYDVKM come from the germline V gene. The V gene end was trimmed by 8 bases and the J gene end by 3 bases; junction bases not matched to a gene: 13. The CDR3 is 15 residues long. CDR3 in amino acids: CASGKKRQGDYEQYF. CDR3 nucleotide sequence: TGTGCCAGCGGAAAAAAGCGGCAGGGGGACTACGAGCAGTACTTC.